This T cell receptor beta chain was identified during a study of regulatory and conventional T cells in RAG deficiency. General study points: Treg unique TCR beta sequences were about 92-fold fewer in Omenn syndrome and CID/AS patients than controls. Omenn CD25-high CD127-low cells may be activated cells, not true Tregs.

Sequencing used immunoSEQ multiplex PCR; TCRdb keeps in-frame clones, though not all of them. The table includes about 10,000 clones, about 94% detected once. Conventional CD4+ T cells were sorted from blood as CD25-low CD127-high cells. As regards this clone: Its antigen is as yet unknown.

The V gene's germline CDR1 is ENHRY and CDR2 SYGVKD. The V gene end was trimmed by 6 bases and the J gene end by 6 bases; junction bases not matched to a gene: 8. The CDR3 has 14 amino acids. The TCR was taken from a human donor with RAG deficiency presenting as severe combined immunodeficiency. Sequences were obtained from CD4+ effector T cells sorted from blood. The V gene is TRBV10-3, the J gene TRBJ1-1; 9 positions match TRBD1. Here the CDR3 DNA reads TGTGCCATCAGCCAGGACAGGGGAGGAGCTGAAGCTTTCTTT. Translated: CAISQDRGGAEAFF.